Sequencing of this T cell receptor beta chain was carried out in a study of blood T cell repertoires in COVID-19. Trimming removed 2 bases from V and 6 bases from J, with 10 bases in between. The CDR3 has 13 residues. Germline CDR1 and CDR2: GTSNPN and SVGIG (reference sequence). Researchers sorted participants into cohorts using their self-reported clinical history. What the recovered Cohort 3 donors had was two negative PCRs, clearance, or symptom resolution. Here immunoSEQ multiplex PCR was the method, and the copy in TCRdb shows in-frame clones only, minus some. The repertoire consists of roughly 500,000 clones, with about 88% occurring once and the leading ten covering roughly 8.5%.

Source material: PBMCs or T cells enriched from blood (not recorded which). The TCR sequence derives from a woman aged 55-69 years who had recovered from COVID-19. The chain links TRBV30 to TRBJ2-2; tentatively, D is TRBD2 (5 bases). The CDR3 coding sequence is TGTGCCTGGAGTATCCGGGGAGCCGGGGAGCTGTTTTTT. It encodes CAWSIRGAGELFF.